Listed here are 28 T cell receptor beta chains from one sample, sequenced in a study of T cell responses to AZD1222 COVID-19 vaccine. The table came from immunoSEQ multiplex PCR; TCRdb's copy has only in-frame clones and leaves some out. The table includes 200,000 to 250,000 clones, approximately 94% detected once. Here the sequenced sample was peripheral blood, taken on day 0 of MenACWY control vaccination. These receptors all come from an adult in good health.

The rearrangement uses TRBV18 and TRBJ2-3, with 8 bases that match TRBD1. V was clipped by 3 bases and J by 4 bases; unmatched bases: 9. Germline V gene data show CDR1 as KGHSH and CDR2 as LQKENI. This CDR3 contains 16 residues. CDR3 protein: CASSPPRGRGPDTQYF. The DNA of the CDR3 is TGTGCCAGCTCACCCCCCCGCGGCAGGGGGCCAGATACGCAGTATTTT.

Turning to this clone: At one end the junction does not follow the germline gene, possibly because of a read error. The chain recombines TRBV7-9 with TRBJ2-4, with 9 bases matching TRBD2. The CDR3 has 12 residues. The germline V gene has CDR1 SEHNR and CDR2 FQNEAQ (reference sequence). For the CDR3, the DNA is TGTGCCAGCAGCCCGGCGGGGGGGAATTTGGACTTC. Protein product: CASSPAGGNLDF.

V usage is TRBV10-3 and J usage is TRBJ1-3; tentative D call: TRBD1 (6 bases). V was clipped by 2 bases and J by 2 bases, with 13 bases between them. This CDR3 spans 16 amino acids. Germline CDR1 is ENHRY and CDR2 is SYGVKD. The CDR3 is CAISEVGGGPGNTIYF. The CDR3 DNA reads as TGTGCCATCAGTGAGGTGGGGGGCGGTCCTGGAAACACCATATATTTT.

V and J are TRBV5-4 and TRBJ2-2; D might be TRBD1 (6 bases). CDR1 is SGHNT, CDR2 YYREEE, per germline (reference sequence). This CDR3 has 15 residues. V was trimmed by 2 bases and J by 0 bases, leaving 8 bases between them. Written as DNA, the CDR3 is TGTGCCAGCAGCTTAGGGACACCGAACACCGGGGAGCTGTTTTTT. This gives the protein CASSLGTPNTGELFF.

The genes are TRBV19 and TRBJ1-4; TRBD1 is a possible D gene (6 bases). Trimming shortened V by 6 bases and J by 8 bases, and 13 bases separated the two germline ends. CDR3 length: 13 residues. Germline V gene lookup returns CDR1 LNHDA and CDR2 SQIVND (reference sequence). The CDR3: CASRMGAREKLFF. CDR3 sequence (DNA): TGTGCCAGTAGGATGGGGGCGAGGGAAAAACTGTTTTTT.

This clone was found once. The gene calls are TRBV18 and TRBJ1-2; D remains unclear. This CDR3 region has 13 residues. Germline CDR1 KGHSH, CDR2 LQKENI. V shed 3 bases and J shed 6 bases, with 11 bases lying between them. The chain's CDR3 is CASSPTVADGYTF. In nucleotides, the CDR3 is TGTGCCAGCTCACCGACCGTGGCAGATGGCTACACCTTC.

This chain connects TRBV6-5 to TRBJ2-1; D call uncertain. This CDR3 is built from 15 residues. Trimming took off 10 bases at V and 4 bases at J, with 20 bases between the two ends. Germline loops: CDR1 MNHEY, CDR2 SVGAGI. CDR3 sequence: CATCLSFSPYNEQFF. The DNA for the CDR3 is TGTGCCACCTGTCTTTCGTTTTCCCCGTACAATGAGCAGTTCTTC.

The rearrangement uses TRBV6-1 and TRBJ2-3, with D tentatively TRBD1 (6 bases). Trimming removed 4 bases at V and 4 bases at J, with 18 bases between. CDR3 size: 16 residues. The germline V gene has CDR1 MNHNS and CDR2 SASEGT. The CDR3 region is CASSAFTGQWADTQYF. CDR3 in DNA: TGTGCCAGCAGTGCATTCACAGGGCAATGGGCAGATACGCAGTATTTT.

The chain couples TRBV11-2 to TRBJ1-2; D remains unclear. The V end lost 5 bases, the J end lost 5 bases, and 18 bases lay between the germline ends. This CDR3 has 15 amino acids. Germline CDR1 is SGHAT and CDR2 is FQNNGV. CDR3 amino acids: CASSPGQVMNYGYTF. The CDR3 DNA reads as TGTGCCAGCAGCCCCGGGCAGGTGATGAATTATGGCTACACCTTC.

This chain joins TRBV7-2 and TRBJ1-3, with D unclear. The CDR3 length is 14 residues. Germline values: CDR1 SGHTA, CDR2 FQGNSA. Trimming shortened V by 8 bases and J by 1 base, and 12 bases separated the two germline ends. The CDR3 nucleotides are TGTGCCAGCGCTGGATGGTTTTCTGGAAACACCATATATTTT. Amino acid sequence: CASAGWFSGNTIYF.

Written as DNA, the CDR3 is TGCGCCAGCAGCCAAGCCCTTCAGACAGGGGGATATGGCTACACCTTC. As protein: CASSQALQTGGYGYTF. The chain has TRBV4-3 and TRBJ1-2; 9 bases fit TRBD1. The CDR3 has 16 amino acids. CDR1 and CDR2 (germline): LGHNA, YSLEER. Germline trimming cut 1 base from V and 5 bases from J; bases unmatched to any gene: 8.

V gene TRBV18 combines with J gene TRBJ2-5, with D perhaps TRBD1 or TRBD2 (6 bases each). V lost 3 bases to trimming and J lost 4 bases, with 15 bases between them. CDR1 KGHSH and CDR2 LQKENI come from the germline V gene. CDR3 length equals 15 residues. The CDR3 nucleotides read TGTGCCAGCTCACCTTTAATGGGGGGCACAGAGACCCAGTACTTC. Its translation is CASSPLMGGTETQYF.

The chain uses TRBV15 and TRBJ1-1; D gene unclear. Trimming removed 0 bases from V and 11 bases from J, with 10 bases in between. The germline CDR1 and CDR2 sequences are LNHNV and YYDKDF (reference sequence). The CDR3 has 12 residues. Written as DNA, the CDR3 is TGTGCCACCAGCAGAGACAAAATTGGGGCTTTCTTT. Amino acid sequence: CATSRDKIGAFF. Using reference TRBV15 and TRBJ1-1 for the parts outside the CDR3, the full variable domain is DAMVIQNPRYQVTQFGKPVTLSCSQTLNHNVMYWYQQKSSQAPKLLFHYYDKDFNNEADTPDNFQSRRPNTSFCFLDIRSPGLGDTAMYLCATSRDKIGAFFGQGTRLTVV.

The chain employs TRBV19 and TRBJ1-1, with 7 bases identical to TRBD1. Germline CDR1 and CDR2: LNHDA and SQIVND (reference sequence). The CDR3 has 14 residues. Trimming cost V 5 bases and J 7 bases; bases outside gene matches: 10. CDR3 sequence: CASSGRGGNYEAFF. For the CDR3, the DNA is TGTGCCAGTAGTGGGAGAGGGGGCAACTATGAAGCTTTCTTT.

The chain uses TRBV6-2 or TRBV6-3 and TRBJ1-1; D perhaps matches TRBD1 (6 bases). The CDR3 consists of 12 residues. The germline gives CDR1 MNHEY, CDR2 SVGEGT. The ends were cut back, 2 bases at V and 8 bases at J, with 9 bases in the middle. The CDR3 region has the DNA TGTGCCAGCAGTTACGACCAGGGGGAAGCTTTCTTT. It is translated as CASSYDQGEAFF.

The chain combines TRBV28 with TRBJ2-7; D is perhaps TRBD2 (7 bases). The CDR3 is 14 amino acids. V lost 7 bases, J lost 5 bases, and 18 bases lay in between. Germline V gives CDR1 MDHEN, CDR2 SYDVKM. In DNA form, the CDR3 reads TGTGCCAGCATTCCAGGCGGGGGCTTCCACGAGCAGTACTTC. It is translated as CASIPGGGFHEQYF. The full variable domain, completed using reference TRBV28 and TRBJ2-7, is DVKVTQSSRYLVKRTGEKVFLECVQDMDHENMFWYRQDPGLGLRLIYFSYDVKMKEKGDIPEGYSVSREKKERFSLILESASTNQTSMYLCASIPGGGFHEQYFGPGTRLTVT.

The CDR3 DNA is TGTGCCAGCAGCTTGATGCGTAGCTCCTATAATTCACCCCTCCACTTT. It translates to CASSLMRSSYNSPLHF. The chain uses TRBV5-8 and TRBJ1-6; D not certain. CDR3 length: 16 residues. In germline, CDR1 is SGHTS, CDR2 YDEGEE. Trimming cost V 1 base and J 0 bases, with 8 bases left between them.

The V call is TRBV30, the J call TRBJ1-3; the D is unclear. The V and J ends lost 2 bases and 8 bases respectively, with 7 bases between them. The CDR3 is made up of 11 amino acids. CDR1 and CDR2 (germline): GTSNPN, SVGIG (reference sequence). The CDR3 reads CAWSIRDTIYF. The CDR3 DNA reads TGTGCCTGGAGTATAAGGGACACCATATATTTT.

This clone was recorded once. The DNA of the CDR3 is TGTGCCAGCAGCCCAATGACAGGGACCATACCCTACGAGCAGTACTTC. This gives the protein CASSPMTGTIPYEQYF. V gene TRBV7-2 combines with J gene TRBJ2-7; TRBD1 agrees at 7 bases. Trimming at V came to 5 bases and at J to 2 bases, leaving 12 bases not matched to a gene. The germline V gene encodes CDR1 SGHTA and CDR2 FQGNSA. This CDR3 region has 16 residues.

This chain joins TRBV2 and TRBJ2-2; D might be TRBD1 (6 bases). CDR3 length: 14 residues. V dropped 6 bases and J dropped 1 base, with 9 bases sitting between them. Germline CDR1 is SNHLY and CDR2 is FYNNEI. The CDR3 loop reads CASSPRGNTGELFF. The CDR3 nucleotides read TGTGCCAGCAGCCCCAGGGGGAACACCGGGGAGCTGTTTTTT. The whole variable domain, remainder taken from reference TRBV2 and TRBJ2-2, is EPEVTQTPSHQVTQMGQEVILRCVPISNHLYFYWYRQILGQKVEFLVSFYNNEISEKSEIFDDQFSVERPDGSNFTLKIRSTKLEDSAMYFCASSPRGNTGELFFGEGSRLTVL.

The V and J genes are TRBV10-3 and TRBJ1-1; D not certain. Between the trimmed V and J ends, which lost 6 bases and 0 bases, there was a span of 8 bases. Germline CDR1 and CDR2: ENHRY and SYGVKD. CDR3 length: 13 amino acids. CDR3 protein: CAISLGVNTEAFF. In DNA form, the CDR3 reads TGTGCCATCAGCCTCGGAGTGAACACTGAAGCTTTCTTT.

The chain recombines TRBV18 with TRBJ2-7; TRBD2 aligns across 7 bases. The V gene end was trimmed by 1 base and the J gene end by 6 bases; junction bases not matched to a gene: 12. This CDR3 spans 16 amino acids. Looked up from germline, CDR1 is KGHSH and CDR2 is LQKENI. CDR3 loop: CASSPRPGGTSGEQYF. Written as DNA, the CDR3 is TGTGCCAGCTCACCACGCCCGGGGGGAACCTCGGGCGAGCAGTACTTC.

The DNA for the CDR3 is TGTGCCAGCAGGAAAACAGGGTCCGGAAACACCATATATTTT. It specifies CASRKTGSGNTIYF. The chain carries TRBV28 and TRBJ1-3, with a possible D match to TRBD1 (6 bases). The CDR3 has 14 residues. Trimming removed 6 bases at V and 4 bases at J, with 13 bases between. CDR1 MDHEN and CDR2 SYDVKM come from the germline V gene.

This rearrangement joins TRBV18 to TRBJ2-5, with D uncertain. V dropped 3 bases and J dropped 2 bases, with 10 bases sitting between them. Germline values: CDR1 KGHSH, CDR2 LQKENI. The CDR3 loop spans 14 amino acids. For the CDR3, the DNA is TGTGCCAGCTCACCGTCTCACAGTCAAGAGACCCAGTACTTC. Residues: CASSPSHSQETQYF.

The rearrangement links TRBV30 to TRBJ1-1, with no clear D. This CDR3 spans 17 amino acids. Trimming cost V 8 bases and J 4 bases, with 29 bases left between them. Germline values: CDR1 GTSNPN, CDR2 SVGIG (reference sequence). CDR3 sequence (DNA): TGTGCCCAAAAGGCGGGAAGCCTGTACGTCCGGGGCACTGAAGCTTTCTTT. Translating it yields CAQKAGSLYVRGTEAFF.

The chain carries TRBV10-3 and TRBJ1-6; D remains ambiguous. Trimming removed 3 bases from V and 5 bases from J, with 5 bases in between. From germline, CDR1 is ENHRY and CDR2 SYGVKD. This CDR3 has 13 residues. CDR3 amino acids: CAISEGDNSPLHF. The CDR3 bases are TGTGCCATCAGTGAAGGAGATAATTCACCCCTCCACTTT.

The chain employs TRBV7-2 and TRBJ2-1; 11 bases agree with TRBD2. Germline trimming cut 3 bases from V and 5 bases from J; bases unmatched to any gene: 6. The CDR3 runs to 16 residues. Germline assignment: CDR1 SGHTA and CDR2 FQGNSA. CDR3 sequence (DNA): TGTGCCAGCAGCTTGGCTAGCGGGGGGACTAACAATGAGCAGTTCTTC. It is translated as CASSLASGGTNNEQFF.

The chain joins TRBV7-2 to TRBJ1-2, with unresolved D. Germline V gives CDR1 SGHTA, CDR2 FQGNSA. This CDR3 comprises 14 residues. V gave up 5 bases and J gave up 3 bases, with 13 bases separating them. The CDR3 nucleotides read TGTGCCAGCAGCCGCCGCGGGGTTGACTATGGCTACACCTTC. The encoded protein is CASSRRGVDYGYTF.